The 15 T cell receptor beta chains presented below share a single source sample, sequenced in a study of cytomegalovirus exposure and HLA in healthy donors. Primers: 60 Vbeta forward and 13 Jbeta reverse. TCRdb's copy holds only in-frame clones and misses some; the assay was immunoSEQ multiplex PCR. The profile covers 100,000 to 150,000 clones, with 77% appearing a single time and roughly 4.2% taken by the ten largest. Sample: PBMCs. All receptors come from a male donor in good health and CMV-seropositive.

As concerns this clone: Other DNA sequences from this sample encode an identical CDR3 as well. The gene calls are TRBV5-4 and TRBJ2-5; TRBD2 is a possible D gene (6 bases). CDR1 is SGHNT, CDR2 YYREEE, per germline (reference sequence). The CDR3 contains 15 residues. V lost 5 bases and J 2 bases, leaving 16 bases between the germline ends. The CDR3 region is CASSHTAGRQETQYF. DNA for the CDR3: TGTGCCAGCAGTCATACCGCGGGAAGGCAAGAGACCCAGTACTTC.

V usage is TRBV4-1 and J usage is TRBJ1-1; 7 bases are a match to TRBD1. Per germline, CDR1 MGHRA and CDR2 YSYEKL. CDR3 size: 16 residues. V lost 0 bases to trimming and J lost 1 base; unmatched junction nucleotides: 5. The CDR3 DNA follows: TGCGCCAGCAGCCAAGAACAGGGGATACGGAACACTGAAGCTTTCTTT. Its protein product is CASSQEQGIRNTEAFF.

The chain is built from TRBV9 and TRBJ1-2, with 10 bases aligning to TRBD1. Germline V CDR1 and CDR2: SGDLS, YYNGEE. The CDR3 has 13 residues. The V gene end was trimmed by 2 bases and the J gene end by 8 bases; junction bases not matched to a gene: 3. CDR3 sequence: CASSVTGGPGYTF. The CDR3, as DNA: TGTGCCAGCAGCGTGACAGGGGGCCCGGGCTACACCTTC.

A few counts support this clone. CDR3 sequence (DNA): TGTGCCAGCAGTGAGAAAATGGAGGAGCCCCAGCATTTT. Translation: CASSEKMEEPQHF. The chain joins TRBV6-1 to TRBJ1-5; D remains unclear. V was shortened by 3 bases and J by 8 bases, with 11 bases between the two germline ends. The CDR3 is made up of 13 amino acids. Per the germline V gene, CDR1 is MNHNS and CDR2 is SASEGT.

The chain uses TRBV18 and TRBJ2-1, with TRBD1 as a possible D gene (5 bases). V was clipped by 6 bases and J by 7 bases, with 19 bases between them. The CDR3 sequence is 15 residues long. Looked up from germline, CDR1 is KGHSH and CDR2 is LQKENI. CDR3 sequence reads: CASSPKQARDNEQFF. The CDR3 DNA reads TGTGCCAGCTCCCCAAAACAGGCGCGAGATAATGAGCAGTTCTTC. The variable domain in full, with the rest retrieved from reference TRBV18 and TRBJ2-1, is NAGVMQNPRHLVRRRGQEARLRCSPMKGHSHVYWYRQLPEEGLKFMVYLQKENIIDESGMPKERFSAEFPKEGPSILRIQQVVRGDSAAYFCASSPKQARDNEQFFGPGTRLTVL.

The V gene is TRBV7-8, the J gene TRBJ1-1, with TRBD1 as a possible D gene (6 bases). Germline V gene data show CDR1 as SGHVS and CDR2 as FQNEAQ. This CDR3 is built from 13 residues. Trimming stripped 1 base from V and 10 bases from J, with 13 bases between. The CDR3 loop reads CASSLDWQGRAFF. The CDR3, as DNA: TGTGCCAGCAGCTTAGATTGGCAGGGGAGAGCTTTCTTT.

The CDR3 DNA reads as TGTGCCACCAGCAGAGATCGGGAACACACAGAGCAGTTCTTC. This translates into CATSRDREHTEQFF. V is TRBV15 and J is TRBJ2-1; D possibly corresponds to TRBD2 (5 bases). CDR3 length: 14 amino acids. V lost 0 bases to trimming and J lost 10 bases, with 13 bases between them. The germline V gene has CDR1 LNHNV and CDR2 YYDKDF (reference sequence).

CDR3 protein: CASSPYKNTEAFF. The CDR3 DNA is TGTGCCAGCTCACCTTATAAGAACACTGAAGCTTTCTTT. The chain uses TRBV18 and TRBJ1-1; no clear D. The CDR3 totals 13 residues. CDR1 and CDR2 (germline): KGHSH, LQKENI. V was trimmed by 3 bases and J by 1 base, leaving 6 bases between them.

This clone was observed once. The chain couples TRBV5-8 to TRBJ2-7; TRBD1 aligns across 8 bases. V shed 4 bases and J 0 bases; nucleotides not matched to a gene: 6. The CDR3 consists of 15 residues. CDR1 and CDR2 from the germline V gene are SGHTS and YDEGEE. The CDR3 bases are TGTGCCAGCAGCCCCGGGACAGGAGACTCCTACGAGCAGTACTTC. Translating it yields CASSPGTGDSYEQYF. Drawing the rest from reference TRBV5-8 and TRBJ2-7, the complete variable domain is EAGVTQSPTHLIKTRGQQATLRCSPISGHTSVYWYQQALGLGLQFLLWYDEGEERNRGNFPPRFSGRQFPNYSSELNVNALELEDSALYLCASSPGTGDSYEQYFGPGTRLTVT.

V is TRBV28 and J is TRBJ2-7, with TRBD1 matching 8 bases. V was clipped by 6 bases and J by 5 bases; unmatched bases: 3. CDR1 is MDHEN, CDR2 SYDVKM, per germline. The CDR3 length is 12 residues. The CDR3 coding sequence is TGTGCCAGCAGGGGGACAGGAAACGAGCAGTACTTC. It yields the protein CASRGTGNEQYF.

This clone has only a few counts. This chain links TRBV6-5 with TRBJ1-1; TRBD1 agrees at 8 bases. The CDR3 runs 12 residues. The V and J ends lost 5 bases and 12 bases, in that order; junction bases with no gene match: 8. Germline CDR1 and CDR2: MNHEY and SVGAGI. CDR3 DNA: TGTGCCAGCAGTGCTGGACAGGGAAAGACTTTCTTT. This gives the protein CASSAGQGKTFF.

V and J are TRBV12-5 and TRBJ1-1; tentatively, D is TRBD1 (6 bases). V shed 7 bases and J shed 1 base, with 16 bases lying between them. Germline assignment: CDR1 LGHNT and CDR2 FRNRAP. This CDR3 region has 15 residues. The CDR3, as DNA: TGTGCTAGTGTCCCCGACAGGCCCCAGAACACTGAAGCTTTCTTT. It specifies CASVPDRPQNTEAFF. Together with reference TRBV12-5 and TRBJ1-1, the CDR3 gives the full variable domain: DARVTQTPRHKVTEMGQEVTMRCQPILGHNTVFWYRQTMMQGLELLAYFRNRAPLDDSGMPKDRFSAEMPDATLATLKIQPSEPRDSAVYFCASVPDRPQNTEAFFGQGTRLTVV.

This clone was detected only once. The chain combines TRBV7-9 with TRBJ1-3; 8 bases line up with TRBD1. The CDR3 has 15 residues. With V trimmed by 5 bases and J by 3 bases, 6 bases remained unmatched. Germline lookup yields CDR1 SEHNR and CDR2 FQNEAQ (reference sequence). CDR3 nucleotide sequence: TGTGCCAGCAGCGACGACAGGGGAGGTGGAAACACCATATATTTT. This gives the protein CASSDDRGGGNTIYF.

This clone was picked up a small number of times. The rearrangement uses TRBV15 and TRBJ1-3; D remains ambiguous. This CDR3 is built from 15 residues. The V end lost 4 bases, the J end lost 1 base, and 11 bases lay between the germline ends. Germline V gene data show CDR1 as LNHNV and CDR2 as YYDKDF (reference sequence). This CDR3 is CATSKGAISGNTIYF. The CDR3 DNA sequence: TGTGCCACCAGCAAGGGAGCGATTTCTGGAAACACCATATATTTT.

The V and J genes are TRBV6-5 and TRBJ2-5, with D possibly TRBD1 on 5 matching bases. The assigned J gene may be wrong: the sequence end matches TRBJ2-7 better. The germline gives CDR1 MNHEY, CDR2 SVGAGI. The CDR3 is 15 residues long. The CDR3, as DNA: TGTGCCAGCAGTTACTTTCCCCCAGGGCCCTACGAGCAGTACTTC. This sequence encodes CASSYFPPGPYEQYF.